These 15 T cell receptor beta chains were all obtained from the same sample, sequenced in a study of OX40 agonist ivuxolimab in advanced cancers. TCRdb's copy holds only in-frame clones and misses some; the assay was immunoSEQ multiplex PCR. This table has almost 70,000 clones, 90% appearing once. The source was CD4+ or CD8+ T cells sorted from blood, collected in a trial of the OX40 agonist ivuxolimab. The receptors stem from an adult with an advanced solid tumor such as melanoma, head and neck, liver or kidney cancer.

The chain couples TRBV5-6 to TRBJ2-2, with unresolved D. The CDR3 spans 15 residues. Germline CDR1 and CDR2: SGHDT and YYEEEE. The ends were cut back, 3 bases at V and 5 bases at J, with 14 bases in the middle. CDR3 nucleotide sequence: TGTGCCAGCAGCTCCTACCATAGTGGGACCGGGGAGCTGTTTTTT. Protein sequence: CASSSYHSGTGELFF.

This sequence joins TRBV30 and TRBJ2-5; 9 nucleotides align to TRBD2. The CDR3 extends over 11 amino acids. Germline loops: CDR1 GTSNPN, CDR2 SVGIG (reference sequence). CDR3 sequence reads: CAAGGSETQYF. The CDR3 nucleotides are TGTGCAGCGGGAGGTTCAGAGACCCAGTACTTC.

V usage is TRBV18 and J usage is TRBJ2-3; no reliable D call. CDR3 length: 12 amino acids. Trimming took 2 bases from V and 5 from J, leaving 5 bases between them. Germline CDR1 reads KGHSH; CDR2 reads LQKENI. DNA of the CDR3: TGTGCCAGCTCACCAAAAGAAGATACGCAGTATTTT. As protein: CASSPKEDTQYF.

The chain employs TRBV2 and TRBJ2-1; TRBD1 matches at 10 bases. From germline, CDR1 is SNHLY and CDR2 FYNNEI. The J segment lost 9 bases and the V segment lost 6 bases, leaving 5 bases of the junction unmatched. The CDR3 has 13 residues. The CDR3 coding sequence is TGTGCCAGCAGGGGGGACAGGGGAGGTGAGCAGTTCTTC. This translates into CASRGDRGGEQFF.

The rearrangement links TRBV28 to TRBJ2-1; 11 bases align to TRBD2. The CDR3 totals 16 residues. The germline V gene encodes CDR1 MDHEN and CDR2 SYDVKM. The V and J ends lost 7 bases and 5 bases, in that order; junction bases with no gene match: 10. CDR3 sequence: CASTIGGTSGNNEQFF. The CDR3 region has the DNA TGTGCCAGCACTATCGGGGGGACTAGCGGTAACAATGAGCAGTTCTTC.

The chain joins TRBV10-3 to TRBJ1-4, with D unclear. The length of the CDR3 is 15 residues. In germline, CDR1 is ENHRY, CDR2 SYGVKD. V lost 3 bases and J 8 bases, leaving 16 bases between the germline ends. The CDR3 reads CAISDPRRAEEKLFF. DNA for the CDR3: TGTGCCATCAGTGATCCGAGGAGGGCTGAGGAAAAACTGTTTTTT.

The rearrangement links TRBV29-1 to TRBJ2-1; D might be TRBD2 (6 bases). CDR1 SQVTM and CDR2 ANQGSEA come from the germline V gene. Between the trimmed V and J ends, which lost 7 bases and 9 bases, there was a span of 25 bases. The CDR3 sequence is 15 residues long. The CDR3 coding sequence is TGCAGCGCAACCCCTCATACCCCCGGGAGAGGTGAGCAGTTCTTC. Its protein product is CSATPHTPGRGEQFF.

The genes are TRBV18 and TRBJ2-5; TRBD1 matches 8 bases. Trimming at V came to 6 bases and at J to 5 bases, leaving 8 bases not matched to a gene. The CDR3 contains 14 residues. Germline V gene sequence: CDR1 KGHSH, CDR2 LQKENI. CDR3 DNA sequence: TGTGCCAGCTCCTCCGGACAGGGCGGGGAGACCCAGTACTTC. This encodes CASSSGQGGETQYF.

The CDR3 region has the DNA TGTGCCAGTACCAAAACAGGGGGCGGGGGTCAGCCCCAGCATTTT. Translated: CASTKTGGGGQPQHF. The chain couples TRBV19 to TRBJ1-5; 9 positions agree with TRBD1. The germline V gene encodes CDR1 LNHDA and CDR2 SQIVND (reference sequence). The CDR3 loop spans 15 amino acids. After removal of 7 bases from V and 6 bases from J, the junction contained 10 bases not matched to a gene.

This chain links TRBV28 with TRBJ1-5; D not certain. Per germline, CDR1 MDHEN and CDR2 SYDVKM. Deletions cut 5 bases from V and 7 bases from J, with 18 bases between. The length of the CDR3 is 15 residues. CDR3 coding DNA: TGTGCCAGCAGTCGCCCCGGCCCCAAGGCACAGCCCCAGCATTTT. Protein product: CASSRPGPKAQPQHF.

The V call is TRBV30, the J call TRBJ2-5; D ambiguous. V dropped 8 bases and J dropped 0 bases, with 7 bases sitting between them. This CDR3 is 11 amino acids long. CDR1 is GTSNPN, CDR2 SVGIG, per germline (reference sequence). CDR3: CASKNQETQYF. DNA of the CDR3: TGTGCCAGCAAAAACCAAGAGACCCAGTACTTC. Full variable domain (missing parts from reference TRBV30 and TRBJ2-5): SQTIHQWPATLVQPVGSPLSLECTVEGTSNPNLYWYRQAAGRGLQLLFYSVGIGQISSEVPQNLSASRPQDRQFILSSKKLLLSDSGFYLCASKNQETQYFGPGTRLLVL.

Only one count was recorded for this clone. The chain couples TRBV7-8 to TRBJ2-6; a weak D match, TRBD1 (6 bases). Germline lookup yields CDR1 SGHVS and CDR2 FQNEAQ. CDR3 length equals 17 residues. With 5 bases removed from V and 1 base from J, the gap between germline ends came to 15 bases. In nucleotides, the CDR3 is TGTGCCAGCAGCCCCCGGACAGCCCCTTCTGGGGCCAACGTCCTGACTTTC. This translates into CASSPRTAPSGANVLTF.

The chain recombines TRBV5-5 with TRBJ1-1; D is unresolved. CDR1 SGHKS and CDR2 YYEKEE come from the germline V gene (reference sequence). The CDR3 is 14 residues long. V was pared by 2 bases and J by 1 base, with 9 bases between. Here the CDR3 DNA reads TGTGCCAGCAGCTTTGGGTCCCAGAACACTGAAGCTTTCTTT. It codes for CASSFGSQNTEAFF.

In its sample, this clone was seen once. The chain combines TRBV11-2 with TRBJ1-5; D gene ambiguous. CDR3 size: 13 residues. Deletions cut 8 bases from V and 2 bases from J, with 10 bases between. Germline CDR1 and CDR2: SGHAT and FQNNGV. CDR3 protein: CASSIGGNQPQHF. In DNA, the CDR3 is TGTGCCAGCTCAATTGGTGGCAATCAGCCCCAGCATTTT.

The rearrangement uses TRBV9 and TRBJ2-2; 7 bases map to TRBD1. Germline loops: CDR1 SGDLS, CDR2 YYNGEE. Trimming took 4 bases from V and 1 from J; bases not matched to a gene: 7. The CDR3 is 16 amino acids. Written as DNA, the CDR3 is TGTGCCAGCAGCAAGCGACAGGGCCAGAACACCGGGGAGCTGTTTTTT. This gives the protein CASSKRQGQNTGELFF.